Listed below are T cell receptor beta chains from one sample, sequenced in a study of CD8 T cells in ankylosing spondylitis. TCRdb reprocessed the 5' RACE reads via MiXCR and lists one record per CDR3 protein. This sample carries under 130,000 distinct CDR3 sequences, about 24% of them seen once, and the ten largest clones take 9% to 15%. The sample was synovial fluid, either unsorted or a sorted T cell fraction (not recorded which). All receptors come from a male donor with ankylosing spondylitis. CDR3s include the opening cysteine and the closing phenylalanine or tryptophan. A D gene is named only where the DNA matches it firmly. Size is stated for part of the rows, as once, few or many counts, or as a class when the clone is expanded.

>NA|TRBJ2-1|TRBD2|TRBV7-9
CASSSTSGPVEQFF
TGTGCCAGCAGCTCCACTAGCGGCCCCGTGGAGCAGTTCTTC
>NA|TRBJ2-1|NA|TRBV6-2/TRBV6-3
CASSPTNNEQFF
TGTGCCAGCAGTCCTACAAACAATGAGCAGTTCTTC
>NA|TRBJ1-4|NA|TRBV20-1
CSARDPWAGPSNEKLFF
TGCAGTGCTAGAGATCCATGGGCGGGACCGAGTAATGAAAAACTGTTTTTT
>few|TRBJ2-3|NA|TRBV7-2
CASSTDLATQYF
TGTGCCAGCAGCACCGACTTGGCCACGCAGTATTTT
>NA|TRBJ2-7|TRBD2|TRBV5-1
CASSLDITLAGVDEQYF
TGCGCCAGCAGCCTAGACATAACACTAGCGGGAGTGGACGAGCAGTACTTC
>many|TRBJ2-3|NA|TRBV20-1
CSARGGLPGTDTQYF
TGCAGTGCTAGAGGCGGGTTACCGGGCACAGATACGCAGTATTTT
>NA|TRBJ2-3|NA|TRBV3-1
CASSLSSTQYF
TGTGCCAGCAGCCTCTCGAGTACGCAGTATTTT
>NA|TRBJ2-1|TRBD2|TRBV19
CASSIGTSGSNEQFF
TGTGCCAGTAGTATTGGGACTAGCGGGAGCAATGAGCAGTTCTTC
>NA|TRBJ2-3|NA|TRBV30
CAWNAKAGDTQYF
TGTGCCTGGAACGCAAAAGCGGGAGATACGCAGTATTTT
>NA|TRBJ2-1|TRBD2|TRBV19
CASSTGLAGAQRVF
TGTGCCAGTAGTACGGGACTAGCGGGAGCCCAGAGAGTCTTC
>NA|TRBJ1-5|NA|TRBV2
CASSLELTHQPQHF
TGTGCCAGCAGCCTGGAGCTCACACATCAGCCCCAGCATTTT
>NA|TRBJ1-1|NA|TRBV18
CASSRGVGDGLAEAFF
TGTGCCAGCTCCAGGGGCGTGGGGGACGGGTTGGCTGAAGCTTTCTTT
>NA|TRBJ2-2|TRBD2|TRBV5-1
CASSRNAGLAGVGGELFF
TGCGCCAGCAGCCGGAACGCCGGCCTAGCGGGAGTAGGCGGGGAGCTGTTTTTT
>NA|TRBJ2-5|NA|TRBV12-3/TRBV12-4
CASGRGTQYF
TGTGCCAGCGGCCGGGGGACCCAGTACTTC
>NA|TRBJ2-3|NA|TRBV5-1
CASSFWGRDTQYF
TGCGCCAGCAGCTTTTGGGGCCGGGATACGCAGTATTTT
>few|TRBJ2-5|TRBD2|TRBV27
CASSLLRLAGGPPQETQYF
TGTGCCAGCAGTTTACTCCGACTAGCGGGAGGGCCCCCTCAAGAGACCCAGTACTTC